This T cell receptor beta chain was found in a study of OX40 agonist ivuxolimab in advanced cancers. The study, taken as a whole, reports: Clonal expansion from baseline to week 6 occurred in both CD4+ and CD8+ T cells.

Turning to this clone: The antigen is not known.

The table came from immunoSEQ multiplex PCR; TCRdb's copy has only in-frame clones and leaves some out. The sample includes tens of thousands of clones, about 91% of them seen just once. Germline CDR1 SGHRS, CDR2 YFSETQ. The CDR3 sequence is 17 residues long. The sample in question was CD4+ or CD8+ T cells sorted from blood, obtained in a trial of the OX40 agonist ivuxolimab. The chain combines TRBV5-1 with TRBJ2-5; the match to TRBD2 covers 7 bases. The DNA end lines up better with TRBJ2-7; the J call may be wrong. The receptor was isolated from an adult with an advanced solid tumor such as melanoma, head and neck, liver or kidney cancer. The CDR3 here is CASSLGASGRGSYEQYF. As DNA, the CDR3 is TGCGCCAGCAGCTTGGGGGCTAGCGGTCGTGGCTCCTACGAGCAGTACTTC.